The 23 T cell receptor beta chains reported below all come from one sample, sequenced in a study of T-cell reconstitution after alpha-beta-depleted transplantation in children. For TCRbeta, the library was prepared with unique molecular identifiers. Using its own MiXCR run on the PCR reads, TCRdb lists one record per CDR3 protein. Of hundreds of thousands of distinct CDR3 sequences listed, approximately 13% were seen once; the top ten hold around 5.8%. Here the sequenced sample was PBMCs from the stem cell graft donor, taken from the stem cell graft. These receptors were obtained from a human donor who donated a stem cell graft to a child with combined immunodeficiency.

This clonotype was observed a few times. The chain has TRBV14 and TRBJ2-5; D ambiguous. Trimming cost V 5 bases and J 2 bases, with 9 bases left between them. The germline V gene has CDR1 SGHDN and CDR2 FVKESK. This CDR3 has 13 amino acids. CDR3 bases: TGTGCCAGCAGCTCTCTACCTCAAGAGACCCAGTACTTC. Residues: CASSSLPQETQYF.

In this sample, this clonotype turned up a few times. The V call is TRBV29-1, the J call TRBJ2-5, with TRBD1 matching 8 bases. The CDR3 contains 12 residues. Germline V gives CDR1 SQVTM, CDR2 ANQGSEA. V was clipped by 3 bases and J by 5 bases; unmatched bases: 2. CDR3 sequence (DNA): TGCAGCGTTGAGCAGGGGGCTGAGACCCAGTACTTC. It specifies CSVEQGAETQYF. The variable domain in full, completed from reference TRBV29-1 and TRBJ2-5, reads SAVISQKPSRDICQRGTSLTIQCQVDSQVTMMFWYRQQPGQSLTLIATANQGSEATYESGFVIDKFPISRPNLTFSTLTVSNMSPEDSSIYLCSVEQGAETQYFGPGTRLLVL.

The sample holds many counts of this clonotype. The chain has TRBV24-1 and TRBJ2-3; D is unclear. Germline CDR1 KGHDR, CDR2 SFDVKD. V shed 0 bases and J shed 4 bases, with 4 bases lying between them. This CDR3 spans 13 amino acids. CDR3 amino acids: CATSDLIADTQYF. In nucleotides, the CDR3 is TGTGCCACCAGTGATTTGATTGCAGATACGCAGTATTTT.

The gene calls are TRBV10-3 and TRBJ2-5; either TRBD1 or TRBD2 may fit D (6 bases each). The CDR3 is made up of 15 amino acids. Per germline, CDR1 ENHRY and CDR2 SYGVKD. V gave up 6 bases and J gave up 5 bases, with 19 bases separating them. DNA of the CDR3: TGTGCCATCAGGGAGGCAGGGGAGGCCGGTGAGACCCAGTACTTC. This codes for CAIREAGEAGETQYF.

This clonotype was seen only a few times. The chain is built from TRBV20-1 and TRBJ2-2, with a weak D call TRBD2 (6 bases). The V end lost 0 bases, the J end lost 2 bases, and 7 bases lay between the germline ends. CDR1 is DFQATT and CDR2 is SNEGSKA in the germline V gene (reference sequence). CDR3 size: 14 residues. The CDR3 sequence is CSARERENTGELFF. The CDR3, as DNA: TGCAGTGCTAGAGAGCGGGAAAACACCGGGGAGCTGTTTTTT.

The rearrangement joins TRBV5-1 to TRBJ2-7, with TRBD1 matching 9 bases. The V and J ends lost 4 bases and 0 bases, in that order; junction bases with no gene match: 8. Germline CDR1 SGHRS, CDR2 YFSETQ. There are 16 residues in the CDR3. The CDR3 region is CASSIPRDRDSYEQYF. CDR3 nucleotides: TGCGCCAGCAGCATACCCCGGGACAGGGACTCCTACGAGCAGTACTTC.

This clonotype was counted at least ten times. This chain uses TRBV29-1 with TRBJ1-1, with 7 bases aligning to TRBD1. The CDR3 length is 14 residues. Trimming took 2 bases from V and 0 from J; bases not matched to a gene: 3. Per the germline V gene, CDR1 is SQVTM and CDR2 is ANQGSEA. The CDR3 bases are TGCAGCGTTGAAAGACAGGGATTGAACACTGAAGCTTTCTTT. Translated, it gives CSVERQGLNTEAFF.

The chain employs TRBV28 and TRBJ2-3; D not resolved. Germline V gene sequence: CDR1 MDHEN, CDR2 SYDVKM. Trimming left V 5 bases short and J 2 bases short, with 17 bases between. The length of the CDR3 is 16 residues. The CDR3 loop reads CASSPTYSFSTDTQYF. The CDR3 bases are TGTGCCAGCAGTCCCACCTACAGTTTTTCCACAGATACGCAGTATTTT.

This clonotype was observed many times. The genes are TRBV4-2 and TRBJ2-1, with TRBD1 matching 8 bases. Germline CDR1 is LGHNA and CDR2 is YNFKEQ. This CDR3 contains 18 residues. The V segment lost 7 bases and the J segment 2 bases; nucleotides outside the gene matches: 16. CDR3 region: CASTDRESGGATYNEQFF. The CDR3 DNA is TGTGCCAGCACGGACAGGGAATCGGGCGGGGCAACCTACAATGAGCAGTTCTTC.

This clonotype was counted many times. This chain links TRBV27 with TRBJ2-1, with TRBD1 identical over 8 bases. Trimming at V came to 4 bases and at J to 10 bases, leaving 9 bases not matched to a gene. The CDR3 spans 14 residues. Germline loops: CDR1 MNHEY, CDR2 SMNVEV (reference sequence). CDR3 nucleotides: TGTGCCAGCAGTTCGCACAGGGGGACGGGAGAGCAGTTCTTC. It encodes CASSSHRGTGEQFF.

This clonotype was seen ten or more times. CDR3: CASSLMGRRNTGELFF. In DNA, the CDR3 is TGTGCCAGCAGCTTGATGGGGCGTCGGAACACCGGGGAGCTGTTTTTT. The chain uses TRBV5-4 and TRBJ2-2; perhaps TRBD1 as D (5 bases). This CDR3 spans 16 amino acids. Looked up from germline, CDR1 is SGHNT and CDR2 is YYREEE (reference sequence). V was clipped by 1 base and J by 1 base, with 11 bases between them. The full variable domain, its missing parts supplied by reference TRBV5-4 and TRBJ2-2, is ETGVTQSPTHLIKTRGQQVTLRCSSQSGHNTVSWYQQALGQGPQFIFQYYREEENGRGNFPPRFSGLQFPNYSSELNVNALELDDSALYLCASSLMGRRNTGELFFGEGSRLTVL.

The table lists this clonotype with a few counts. This rearrangement joins TRBV11-2 to TRBJ2-3, with 10 bases fitting TRBD2. The CDR3 length is 20 residues. J gave up 0 bases and V 6 bases, and 18 bases lay outside the gene matches. Germline V gene lookup returns CDR1 SGHAT and CDR2 FQNNGV. The CDR3 DNA is TGTGCCAGCAGAAGGACTAGCGGACCGCGGGTAGCTCCTAGCACAGATACGCAGTATTTT. This translates into CASRRTSGPRVAPSTDTQYF.

This chain connects TRBV29-1 to TRBJ2-2, with 11 bases aligning to TRBD2. Germline values: CDR1 SQVTM, CDR2 ANQGSEA. V lost 3 bases, J lost 4 bases, and 7 bases stayed unmatched. There are 16 residues in the CDR3. The CDR3 protein is CSVEILAGGGTGELFF. The CDR3 DNA is TGCAGCGTTGAGATCCTAGCGGGGGGCGGCACCGGGGAGCTGTTTTTT.

V gene TRBV30 combines with J gene TRBJ1-2; TRBD1 might be the D (5 bases). Trimming pared 2 bases from V and 7 bases from J, leaving 14 bases between. The CDR3 has 13 residues. Germline lookup yields CDR1 GTSNPN and CDR2 SVGIG (reference sequence). The CDR3: CAWSRGPLRGYTF. For the CDR3, the DNA is TGTGCCTGGAGTAGGGGACCCCTCCGTGGCTACACCTTC.

This clonotype was recorded at least ten times. The chain combines TRBV3-1 with TRBJ2-3, with no clear D. CDR1 LGHDT and CDR2 YNNKEL come from the germline V gene (reference sequence). CDR3 length: 11 residues. V was trimmed by 1 base and J by 10 bases, leaving 6 bases between them. Here the CDR3 reads CASSQAVAQYF. DNA of the CDR3: TGTGCCAGCAGCCAAGCTGTGGCGCAGTATTTT.

Ten or more counts support this clonotype. The chain uses TRBV7-2 and TRBJ2-3, with D uncertain. In germline, CDR1 is SGHTA, CDR2 FQGNSA. V was trimmed by 5 bases and J by 0 bases, leaving 12 bases between them. This CDR3 contains 15 residues. The CDR3 DNA reads as TGTGCCAGCAGCCTCTTCGGGTCTAGCACAGATACGCAGTATTTT. Amino acids: CASSLFGSSTDTQYF.

This clonotype was counted between two and nine times. CDR3 sequence (DNA): TGCAGTGCGACAGGGACTAGCGGAACCTACGAGCAGTACTTC. The encoded protein is CSATGTSGTYEQYF. V is TRBV20-1 and J is TRBJ2-7; 11 bases match TRBD2. Per the germline V gene, CDR1 is DFQATT and CDR2 is SNEGSKA (reference sequence). The CDR3 length is 14 residues. V lost 6 bases to trimming and J lost 2 bases; unmatched junction nucleotides: 6.

The V gene is TRBV5-1, the J gene TRBJ2-1, with 7 positions matching TRBD2. J was trimmed by 10 bases and V by 0 bases; bases with no gene match: 13. Germline-derived CDR1 and CDR2 are SGHRS and YFSETQ. The CDR3 extends over 16 amino acids. As DNA, the CDR3 is TGCGCCAGCAGCTTGGGATCTAGCGGCCCGAGAACCGAGCAGTTCTTC. Residues: CASSLGSSGPRTEQFF.

The J gene is TRBJ2-3, the V gene TRBV29-1, with 11 positions matching TRBD2. After removal of 3 bases from V and 4 bases from J, the junction contained 3 bases not matched to a gene. The CDR3 contains 14 residues. The germline CDR1 and CDR2 sequences are SQVTM and ANQGSEA. DNA for the CDR3: TGCAGCGTTGAGACTAGCGGGACCCCAGATACGCAGTATTTT. Protein product: CSVETSGTPDTQYF.

This clonotype was seen many times. CDR3 sequence (DNA): TGTGCCAGCAGCGTAGAGGATGAGCAGTTCTTC. This gives the protein CASSVEDEQFF. The chain links TRBV9 to TRBJ2-1, with D hard to call. Germline lookup yields CDR1 SGDLS and CDR2 YYNGEE. V was cut by 0 bases and J by 8 bases, with 3 bases left in between. The CDR3 is made up of 11 amino acids.

This clonotype was observed a handful of times. The J gene is TRBJ1-3, the V gene TRBV18; possible D gene TRBD1, 5 bases. Germline V gives CDR1 KGHSH, CDR2 LQKENI. Deletions cut 3 bases from V and 0 bases from J, with 9 bases between. The CDR3 spans 15 residues. Written as DNA, the CDR3 is TGTGCCAGCTCACCTGGGGGAATCTCTGGAAACACCATATATTTT. Protein: CASSPGGISGNTIYF.

This clonotype was picked up a small number of times. This rearrangement joins TRBV9 to TRBJ2-7, with 7 bases lining up with TRBD1. This CDR3 has 14 residues. Germline CDR1 and CDR2: SGDLS and YYNGEE. V trimming: 3 bases; J trimming: 5 bases; junction bases outside the gene matches: 8. CDR3 sequence reads: CASSGKGASHEQYF. DNA of the CDR3: TGTGCCAGCAGCGGAAAGGGGGCATCTCACGAGCAGTACTTC.

This clonotype was counted only a few times. The CDR3 sequence: CASSQTLWGAETQYF. The CDR3 nucleotides are TGCGCCAGCAGCCAAACCCTTTGGGGGGCAGAGACCCAGTACTTC. J is TRBJ2-5 and V is TRBV4-3, with D tentatively TRBD1 or TRBD2 (6 bases each). The V end lost 2 bases, the J end lost 4 bases, and 14 bases lay between the germline ends. The CDR3 consists of 15 residues. The germline CDR1 and CDR2 sequences are LGHNA and YSLEER.